Below are 30 T cell receptor beta chains sequenced from a single sample in a study of regulatory T cells in long-lasting Graves disease. As for time point: newly diagnosed GD, antithyroid drugs for less than 3 months. The TCR library used RNA extracted from PBMCs. Researchers made TCR beta libraries by using iRepertoire HTBI primers and running Arm-PCR on CDR3 regions. One entry per CDR3 protein, called by TCRdb with MiXCR from the multiplex PCR reads. The data hold 450,000 to 650,000 distinct CDR3 sequences, with 15% to 20% observed a single time. These data were likewise used in another study, on T cells in Graves' hyperthyroidism and ophthalmopathy.

Material: peripheral blood mononuclear cells (PBMCs), obtained at new diagnosis, from a patient treated with antithyroid drugs. The receptors come from a woman aged 35-65 years with Graves disease.

This sequence joins TRBV2 and TRBJ1-4; 7 bases are a match to TRBD1. Germline loops: CDR1 SNHLY, CDR2 FYNNEI. Germline trimming cut 6 bases from V and 4 bases from J; bases unmatched to any gene: 11. This CDR3 spans 16 amino acids. The CDR3 is CASSDEGRDSNEKLFF. Here the CDR3 DNA reads TGTGCCAGCAGCGATGAGGGGCGGGACAGTAATGAAAAACTGTTTTTT. Full variable domain (missing parts from reference TRBV2 and TRBJ1-4): EPEVTQTPSHQVTQMGQEVILRCVPISNHLYFYWYRQILGQKVEFLVSFYNNEISEKSEIFDDQFSVERPDGSNFTLKIRSTKLEDSAMYFCASSDEGRDSNEKLFFGSGTQLSVL.

This clonotype came up many times. The CDR3 loop is CASSEGGPYSNQPQHF. The CDR3 coding sequence is TGTGCCAGCAGTGAAGGGGGACCTTATAGCAATCAGCCCCAGCATTTT. The V call is TRBV2, the J call TRBJ1-5; TRBD1 is a possible D gene (5 bases). Trimming removed 1 base at V and 0 bases at J, with 10 bases between. The CDR3 extends over 16 amino acids. Germline V gives CDR1 SNHLY, CDR2 FYNNEI.

In this sample, this clonotype turned up many times. V usage is TRBV18 and J usage is TRBJ2-2; D gene unclear. CDR3 length: 13 amino acids. Germline loops: CDR1 KGHSH, CDR2 LQKENI. V was clipped by 3 bases and J by 7 bases, with 9 bases between them. The DNA of the CDR3 is TGTGCCAGCTCACCGAGTGGATACGGGGAGCTGTTTTTT. Translation: CASSPSGYGELFF.

In its sample, this clonotype was seen many times. This chain connects TRBV20-1 to TRBJ2-3; 8 nucleotides agree with TRBD2. The germline CDR1 and CDR2 sequences are DFQATT and SNEGSKA (reference sequence). The CDR3 sequence is 16 residues long. Trimming cost V 5 bases and J 2 bases; bases outside gene matches: 12. CDR3 region: CSAPPFRGGSTDTQYF. CDR3 in DNA: TGCAGTGCTCCTCCCTTTCGCGGGGGGTCCACAGATACGCAGTATTTT.

This clonotype was seen ten or more times. The chain is built from TRBV6-1 and TRBJ2-7, with D uncertain. The germline CDR1 and CDR2 sequences are MNHNS and SASEGT. V lost 2 bases to trimming and J lost 3 bases, with 14 bases between them. The CDR3 contains 15 residues. The CDR3 nucleotides are TGTGCCAGCAGTGAACCTGGTGGTATGCGCTACGAGCAGTACTTC. Its protein product is CASSEPGGMRYEQYF.

The CDR3 reads CASRSGPQETQYF. The CDR3 nucleotides read TGCGCCAGCAGATCGGGACCCCAAGAGACCCAGTACTTC. The rearrangement links TRBV10-1 to TRBJ2-5, with D perhaps given as TRBD1 or TRBD2 (5 bases each). The CDR3 consists of 13 residues. Germline assignment: CDR1 WNHNN and CDR2 SYGVQD (reference sequence). With 6 bases removed from V and 1 base from J, the gap between germline ends came to 9 bases.

This chain links TRBV19 with TRBJ1-5; 7 bases are a match to TRBD1. The V segment lost 4 bases and the J segment 4 bases; nucleotides outside the gene matches: 7. CDR1 is LNHDA, CDR2 SQIVND, per germline (reference sequence). The CDR3 is made up of 15 amino acids. The CDR3, as DNA: TGTGCCAGTAGTACCCGGGACAGCTATAATCAGCCCCAGCATTTT. Amino acids: CASSTRDSYNQPQHF.

In its sample, this clonotype was seen many times. V usage is TRBV3-1 and J usage is TRBJ1-6; TRBD1 is a possible D gene (5 bases). Trimming took 0 bases from V and 7 from J, leaving 16 bases between them. This CDR3 spans 17 amino acids. Germline V gene data show CDR1 as LGHDT and CDR2 as YNNKEL (reference sequence). The CDR3 sequence is CASSQESIGQGNSPLHF. CDR3 coding DNA: TGTGCCAGCAGCCAAGAATCGATCGGGCAGGGAAATTCACCCCTCCACTTT.

This clonotype was seen repeatedly, ten times or more. The V and J genes are TRBV28 and TRBJ1-2; D uncertain. The CDR3 runs 11 residues. Germline CDR1 and CDR2: MDHEN and SYDVKM. Trimming took 6 bases from V and 6 from J, leaving 8 bases between them. CDR3 sequence: CASSFGDGYTF. CDR3 DNA: TGTGCCAGCAGCTTTGGGGATGGCTACACCTTC.

The chain couples TRBV6-1 to TRBJ1-2; unclear D gene. CDR3 length equals 13 residues. V lost 3 bases, J lost 6 bases, and 11 bases lay in between. CDR1 and CDR2 from the germline V gene are MNHNS and SASEGT. CDR3 sequence: CASSDGTPHGYTF. CDR3 nucleotide sequence: TGTGCCAGCAGTGATGGTACACCCCATGGCTACACCTTC.

In its sample, this clonotype was seen a few times. Likely a read error: the CDR3 ends without its conserved phenylalanine or tryptophan. The chain links TRBV12-3 or TRBV12-4 to TRBJ1-5; D is undetermined. The CDR3 is 12 residues long. V shed 5 bases and J shed 11 bases, with 13 bases lying between them. CDR3 nucleotide sequence: TGTGCCAGCAGTCCCGGTGCCGGTACCCAGCATTCT. Translated, it gives CASSPGAGTQHS.

This clonotype was observed at least ten times. The chain combines TRBV27 with TRBJ1-5; 9 nucleotides line up with TRBD1. This CDR3 region has 14 residues. V was clipped by 10 bases and J by 1 base; unmatched bases: 5. The V gene's germline CDR1 is MNHEY and CDR2 SMNVEV (reference sequence). The CDR3 nucleotides are TGTGCCACCGGAACAGGGGGCAGCAATCAGCCCCAGCATTTT. This encodes CATGTGGSNQPQHF.

This clonotype was picked up many times. The rearrangement uses TRBV7-3 and TRBJ1-3; D not resolved. CDR3 length: 15 residues. Deletions cut 3 bases from V and 3 bases from J, with 12 bases between. Per the germline V gene, CDR1 is SGHTA and CDR2 is FQGTGA. The CDR3 DNA reads as TGTGCCAGCAGCTTGTGGGGAACTGGTGGAAACACCATATATTTT. Translation: CASSLWGTGGNTIYF.

This clonotype was observed a handful of times. This chain links TRBV19 with TRBJ2-4, with TRBD1 matching over 9 bases. Trimming removed 7 bases from V and 4 bases from J; junction bases left unmatched: 8. The CDR3 spans 15 residues. Germline assignment: CDR1 LNHDA and CDR2 SQIVND (reference sequence). The CDR3 DNA is TGTGCCAGTACCGCCGGGACAGGGAATAAAAACATTCAGTACTTC. This sequence encodes CASTAGTGNKNIQYF.

This clonotype was counted many times. The CDR3 protein is CASSLGQGGSLASNYEQYF. The CDR3 DNA reads as TGCGCCAGCAGCTTGGGACAGGGCGGAAGTCTCGCCTCGAACTACGAGCAGTACTTC. The gene calls are TRBV5-1 and TRBJ2-7; 7 bases map to TRBD1. The V gene end was trimmed by 0 bases and the J gene end by 3 bases; junction bases not matched to a gene: 18. The CDR3 is made up of 19 amino acids. The V gene's germline CDR1 is SGHRS and CDR2 YFSETQ. The full variable domain, its missing parts supplied by reference TRBV5-1 and TRBJ2-7, is KAGVTQTPRYLIKTRGQQVTLSCSPISGHRSVSWYQQTPGQGLQFLFEYFSETQRNKGNFPGRFSGRQFSNSRSEMNVSTLELGDSALYLCASSLGQGGSLASNYEQYFGPGTRLTVT.

This clonotype was detected a few times. V and J are TRBV6-2 or TRBV6-3 and TRBJ2-7; the match to TRBD1 covers 8 bases. In germline, CDR1 is MNHEY, CDR2 SVGEGT. J gave up 5 bases and V 6 bases, and 9 bases lay outside the gene matches. The CDR3 runs to 14 residues. Here the CDR3 DNA reads TGTGCCAGCAGGGATGGACAGGGACTGAACGAGCAGTACTTC. As protein: CASRDGQGLNEQYF.

This clonotype appeared a few times. The chain is built from TRBV5-1 and TRBJ2-6; D gene ambiguous. Trimming stripped 2 bases from V and 0 bases from J, with 9 bases between. The V gene's germline CDR1 is SGHRS and CDR2 YFSETQ. This CDR3 contains 16 residues. The DNA of the CDR3 is TGCGCCAGCAGCTTTTCTGAAACCTCTGGGGCCAACGTCCTGACTTTC. As protein: CASSFSETSGANVLTF. The whole variable domain, filled in from reference TRBV5-1 and TRBJ2-6, reads KAGVTQTPRYLIKTRGQQVTLSCSPISGHRSVSWYQQTPGQGLQFLFEYFSETQRNKGNFPGRFSGRQFSNSRSEMNVSTLELGDSALYLCASSFSETSGANVLTFGAGSRLTVL.

In its sample, this clonotype was seen a few times. This chain connects TRBV19 to TRBJ2-1; 11 bases match TRBD2. J lost 1 base, V lost 3 bases, and 5 bases had no gene match. The CDR3 is made up of 17 amino acids. CDR1 and CDR2 from the germline V gene are LNHDA and SQIVND (reference sequence). As DNA, the CDR3 is TGTGCCAGTAGTATTCGGTCTAGCGGGGGGTCCTACAATGAGCAGTTCTTC. Translating it yields CASSIRSSGGSYNEQFF.

In its sample, this clonotype was seen a few times. A much larger clone is a single base away; this may be a read error. The chain couples TRBV9 to TRBJ2-3; D ambiguous. The CDR3 length is 12 residues. V lost 0 bases and J lost 3, with 2 bases in between. Germline lookup yields CDR1 SGDLS and CDR2 YYNGEE. CDR3 coding DNA: TGTGCCAGCAGCGTAGAGACAGATACGCAGTATTTT. Its protein product is CASSVETDTQYF.

In the case of this clonotype: This may be a read error: a much more frequent sequence differs by one nucleotide. This chain uses TRBV13 with TRBJ1-2; D might be TRBD1 (5 bases). V dropped 5 bases and J dropped 8 bases, with 18 bases sitting between them. Germline-derived CDR1 and CDR2 are PRHDT and FYEKMQ (reference sequence). The CDR3 runs 14 residues. The CDR3 DNA is TGTGCCAGCAGCCAAGCAGGGATCGCCTTGGGCTACACCTTC. It yields the protein CASSQAGIALGYTF.

Points on this clonotype: This may come from a read error, since a much larger clone is one base off. V usage is TRBV6-1 and J usage is TRBJ2-3; 13 bases are shared with TRBD2. The J segment lost 3 bases and the V segment lost 7 bases, leaving 10 bases of the junction unmatched. The CDR3 length is 17 residues. Germline V CDR1 and CDR2: MNHNS, SASEGT. CDR3 sequence: CASTGTSGEASTDTQYF. The CDR3 DNA follows: TGTGCCAGCACTGGGACTAGCGGGGAGGCAAGTACAGATACGCAGTATTTT.

This clonotype occurred a few times. This chain uses TRBV19 with TRBJ1-1; D unclear. V lost 0 bases and J lost 5, with 7 bases in between. CDR3 length: 13 residues. Germline-derived CDR1 and CDR2 are LNHDA and SQIVND (reference sequence). The CDR3 DNA reads as TGTGCCAGTAGTATAGATCTAGTTACTGAAGCTTTCTTT. This encodes CASSIDLVTEAFF.

The chain uses TRBV12-3 or TRBV12-4 and TRBJ1-1; D unclear. The CDR3 spans 14 residues. V shed 8 bases and J shed 0 bases, with 13 bases lying between them. The CDR3, as DNA: TGTGCCAGCGGGAAGCCGGGCCTGAACACTGAAGCTTTCTTT. This codes for CASGKPGLNTEAFF.

This clonotype was picked up a small number of times. For the CDR3, the DNA is TGTGCCAGCAGTTACTCGGATAACACCGGGGAGCTGTTTTTT. Protein: CASSYSDNTGELFF. The chain uses TRBV6-5 and TRBJ2-2; D gene uncertain. Germline lookup yields CDR1 MNHEY and CDR2 SVGAGI. V lost 0 bases and J lost 2, with 4 bases in between. The CDR3 sequence is 14 residues long.

The rearrangement links TRBV9 to TRBJ2-3; D gene uncertain. V was shortened by 3 bases and J by 0 bases, with 5 bases between the two germline ends. The germline V gene has CDR1 SGDLS and CDR2 YYNGEE. This CDR3 comprises 13 residues. The CDR3 region is CASSADSTDTQYF. CDR3 nucleotides: TGTGCCAGCAGCGCGGACAGCACAGATACGCAGTATTTT. Full variable domain (remainder filled in from reference TRBV9 and TRBJ2-3): DSGVTQTPKHLITATGQRVTLRCSPRSGDLSVYWYQQSLDQGLQFLIQYYNGEERAKGNILERFSAQQFPDLHSELNLSSLELGDSALYFCASSADSTDTQYFGPGTRLTVL.

The count of this clonotype is one. A read error is possible here, since a much larger clone lies one base away. The chain has TRBV13 and TRBJ2-7, with 10 bases that match TRBD1. Looked up from germline, CDR1 is PRHDT and CDR2 is FYEKMQ (reference sequence). The CDR3 is 14 amino acids. V was pared by 4 bases and J by 9 bases, with 9 bases of the junction left unmatched. The CDR3 DNA is TGTGCCAGCAGCTCCCGGGACAGGGGACGCGGGCAGTACTTC. This sequence encodes CASSSRDRGRGQYF.

This clonotype occurred many times. This chain uses TRBV3-1 with TRBJ2-1; no definite D call. This CDR3 has 15 amino acids. Germline CDR1 and CDR2: LGHDT and YNNKEL (reference sequence). V lost 4 bases and J lost 2, with 12 bases in between. CDR3 sequence (DNA): TGTGCCAGCAGCCCGGACGTTGGGCCCTACAATGAGCAGTTCTTC. The encoded protein is CASSPDVGPYNEQFF.

The gene calls are TRBV19 and TRBJ2-2; possibly TRBD1 for D (7 bases). The CDR3 is 14 amino acids. The V gene's germline CDR1 is LNHDA and CDR2 SQIVND (reference sequence). V lost 6 bases and J 7 bases, leaving 15 bases between the germline ends. CDR3 in DNA: TGTGCCAGTAGCCCCCAGGGGGGAGTCGGGGAGCTGTTTTTT. Protein product: CASSPQGGVGELFF.

At least ten counts were recorded for this clonotype. The chain employs TRBV12-3 or TRBV12-4 and TRBJ2-5, with TRBD2 matching over 9 bases. The CDR3 length is 12 residues. Losses at the gene ends were 11 bases for V and 3 bases for J; bases not matched to a gene: 4. The DNA of the CDR3 is TGTGCCGGTAGCGGGGGTGAAGAGACCCAGTACTTC. Its protein product is CAGSGGEETQYF.

This rearrangement joins TRBV20-1 to TRBJ1-4; weak D call: TRBD1 (5 bases). V shed 5 bases and J shed 3 bases, with 13 bases lying between them. The CDR3 runs to 14 residues. Germline CDR1 DFQATT, CDR2 SNEGSKA (reference sequence). The CDR3 here is CSASHRGSNEKLFF. The CDR3 DNA reads as TGCAGTGCTTCGCACCGGGGCTCTAATGAAAAACTGTTTTTT.